The next 17 T cell receptor beta chains were all read from a single sample in a study of blood T cell repertoires in COVID-19. Generated by immunoSEQ multiplex PCR, the TCRdb table keeps only in-frame clones and is missing some. The data show under 450,000 clones, roughly nine tenths seen once. The sequencing sample was made of PBMCs or T cells enriched from blood (not recorded which). All receptors derive from a woman aged 40 to 50 who had been exposed to COVID-19.

The CDR3 protein is CASSRGLYNEQFF. In nucleotides, the CDR3 is TGTGCCAGCTCAAGGGGACTATACAATGAGCAGTTCTTC. This chain uses TRBV18 with TRBJ2-1; 7 bases align to TRBD2. CDR3 length equals 13 residues. CDR1 and CDR2 (germline): KGHSH, LQKENI. V gave up 5 bases and J gave up 4 bases; unmatched junction bases: 2.

The chain links TRBV6-5 to TRBJ2-5; tentatively, D is TRBD1 (6 bases). The V end was cut by 5 bases, the J end by 2 bases, with 9 bases between. Germline V gene data show CDR1 as MNHEY and CDR2 as SVGAGI. The CDR3 length is 13 residues. DNA for the CDR3: TGTGCCAGCAGTAGGACAGTACAAGAGACCCAGTACTTC. It specifies CASSRTVQETQYF.

J is TRBJ2-3 and V is TRBV9, with TRBD1 identical over 9 bases. V dropped 4 bases and J dropped 3; count of bases not matched to a gene: 3. The length of the CDR3 is 14 residues. Germline CDR1 reads SGDLS; CDR2 reads YYNGEE. The CDR3 here is CASSPGQGTDTQYF. The CDR3, as DNA: TGTGCCAGCAGCCCGGGACAGGGAACAGATACGCAGTATTTT.

About this clone itself: Other DNA sequences in this specimen translate into the identical CDR3. The chain joins TRBV18 to TRBJ1-1; D may be TRBD1 (5 bases). Per the germline V gene, CDR1 is KGHSH and CDR2 is LQKENI. The V and J ends lost 3 bases and 0 bases respectively, with 5 bases between them. The CDR3 runs 13 residues. The CDR3 DNA reads as TGTGCCAGCTCACCGGACATGAACACTGAAGCTTTCTTT. It codes for CASSPDMNTEAFF.

This chain links TRBV12-5 with TRBJ2-1; 8 bases match TRBD1. Trimming cost V 0 bases and J 3 bases; bases outside gene matches: 4. The CDR3 is 16 amino acids. From germline, CDR1 is LGHNT and CDR2 FRNRAP. CDR3 DNA sequence: TGTGCTAGTGGTTTGGTCGTGGACAGGGACTACAATGAGCAGTTCTTC. Protein sequence: CASGLVVDRDYNEQFF.

The rearrangement uses TRBV5-1 and TRBJ2-7, with a weak D call TRBD1 (5 bases). Trimming removed 2 bases at V and 3 bases at J, with 15 bases between. CDR3 length: 15 residues. CDR1 is SGHRS and CDR2 is YFSETQ in the germline V gene. CDR3 bases: TGCGCCAGCAGCTTCAAGGGGATAGAGAACTACGAGCAGTACTTC. Its translation is CASSFKGIENYEQYF.

A single count supports this clone. This CDR3 is CASSPLRGETQYF. The CDR3 nucleotides are TGTGCCAGCTCACCACTCAGGGGAGAGACCCAGTACTTC. The chain couples TRBV18 to TRBJ2-5; weak D call: TRBD1 (6 bases). V was cut by 1 base and J by 4 bases, with 7 bases left in between. CDR3 length equals 13 residues. CDR1 and CDR2 from the germline V gene are KGHSH and LQKENI.

The rearrangement links TRBV7-4 to TRBJ1-5; D is perhaps TRBD1 (5 bases). The CDR3 is made up of 20 amino acids. Deletions cut 6 bases from V and 0 bases from J, with 27 bases between. Germline V gives CDR1 SGHVT, CDR2 SQSDAQ. Here the CDR3 reads CASRIAPKGVPFYSNQPQHF. In DNA, the CDR3 is TGTGCCAGCAGAATAGCCCCCAAAGGGGTACCCTTCTATAGCAATCAGCCCCAGCATTTT.

The gene calls are TRBV7-2 and TRBJ2-7; D uncertain. V lost 0 bases, J lost 2 bases, and 8 bases lay in between. Germline V gene sequence: CDR1 SGHTA, CDR2 FQGNSA. CDR3 size: 14 residues. The CDR3 region is CASSLATYPYEQYF. The CDR3, as DNA: TGTGCCAGCAGCTTAGCCACATACCCCTACGAGCAGTACTTC.

The chain is built from TRBV4-1 and TRBJ2-5, with D possibly matching TRBD2 (6 bases). CDR3 length equals 18 residues. Germline CDR1 MGHRA, CDR2 YSYEKL. V was pared by 0 bases and J by 4 bases, with 21 bases between. The CDR3 DNA reads as TGCGCCAGCAGCCAAGATATAAGCCTGCGGGGAGAGACAGAGACCCAGTACTTC. It encodes CASSQDISLRGETETQYF.

The chain is built from TRBV28 and TRBJ1-2, with 8 bases fitting TRBD1. Trimming cost V 1 base and J 13 bases; bases outside gene matches: 8. Germline values: CDR1 MDHEN, CDR2 SYDVKM. CDR3 size: 13 residues. CDR3 loop: CASSLSGGAHCTF. The CDR3 nucleotides read TGTGCCAGCAGTTTATCAGGGGGCGCGCATTGCACCTTC.

The chain employs TRBV5-1 and TRBJ2-1, with a tentative D call TRBD1 (6 bases). Per germline, CDR1 SGHRS and CDR2 YFSETQ. Trimming pared 4 bases from V and 6 bases from J, leaving 14 bases between. This CDR3 has 14 amino acids. CDR3 nucleotides: TGCGCCAGCAGCCGCCAGGGGAATAGCAATGAGCAGTTCTTC. Amino acid sequence: CASSRQGNSNEQFF.

The sample holds one count of this clone. The chain is built from TRBV24-1 and TRBJ1-2, with TRBD1 as a possible D gene (6 bases). Trimming took off 3 bases at V and 8 bases at J, with 12 bases between the two ends. Germline CDR1 and CDR2: KGHDR and SFDVKD. The CDR3 is made up of 13 amino acids. The CDR3: CATSDVDRRGYTF. The DNA of the CDR3 is TGTGCCACCAGTGATGTGGACAGACGCGGCTACACCTTC.

The J gene is TRBJ1-2, the V gene TRBV5-4; D call uncertain. Germline CDR1 SGHNT, CDR2 YYREEE (reference sequence). V shed 3 bases and J shed 5 bases, with 14 bases lying between them. CDR3 length equals 14 residues. For the CDR3, the DNA is TGTGCCAGCAGCTCTACGGGATTTCGGTATGGCTACACCTTC. Translating gives CASSSTGFRYGYTF.

V and J are TRBV2 and TRBJ2-1, with TRBD2 matching 13 bases. This CDR3 is 19 amino acids long. V dropped 2 bases and J dropped 0; count of bases not matched to a gene: 7. Per the germline V gene, CDR1 is SNHLY and CDR2 is FYNNEI. CDR3 protein: CASSERLAGGSSSYNEQFF. CDR3 DNA sequence: TGTGCCAGCAGTGAACGACTAGCGGGGGGATCGAGCTCCTACAATGAGCAGTTCTTC.

This CDR3 reads CAWTQGGYGYTF. CDR3 coding DNA: TGTGCCTGGACCCAGGGGGGCTATGGCTACACCTTC. The chain carries TRBV30 and TRBJ1-2; TRBD1 agrees at 7 bases. Germline V lookup: CDR1 GTSNPN, CDR2 SVGIG (reference sequence). The CDR3 has 12 residues. Trimming cost V 4 bases and J 4 bases; bases outside gene matches: 3.

This chain uses TRBV4-3 with TRBJ2-5; D is possibly TRBD1 (5 bases). Per germline, CDR1 LGHNA and CDR2 YSLEER. The CDR3 is made up of 15 amino acids. Trimming stripped 0 bases from V and 5 bases from J, with 13 bases between. CDR3 in DNA: TGCGCCAGCAGCCAAGACCCAGGCAGGGCGGAGACCCAGTACTTC. This gives the protein CASSQDPGRAETQYF.